This T cell receptor beta chain was documented in a study of blood T cell repertoires in COVID-19. At the level of the study: Whether acute or convalescent, the COVID-19 samples came from the United States, Italy and Spain. In each case, the material was cDNA or gDNA derived from T cells, B-cell-depleted T cells, or PBMCs.

How the authors handled the data: Counts of nucleated cells, estimated from reference gene primer amplification, were obtained. TCRdb's copy holds only in-frame clones and misses some; the assay was immunoSEQ multiplex PCR. D and trimming were read from the DNA, whereas the V and J calls and clone size are those reported in that table. The table records around 140,000 clones, around 80% of them present only once. This clone was picked up a small number of times. The clonotype was recovered from a human donor with acute or convalescent COVID-19. The donor label of this sample is uncertain. Sequencing input: peripheral blood.

The CDR3 DNA reads as TGCGCCAGCAGCCAAGGGCCCCAGAGCAATCAGCCCCAGCATTTT. The encoded protein is CASSQGPQSNQPQHF. This sequence joins TRBV4-1 and TRBJ1-5; the D is unclear. The CDR3 loop spans 15 amino acids. The V and J ends lost 1 base and 1 base respectively, with 8 bases between them. Germline values: CDR1 MGHRA, CDR2 YSYEKL.